The 18 T cell receptor beta chains in this list originate from one sample, sequenced in a study of identical twins. TCRdb redid the calling of the 5' RACE reads with MiXCR, one entry per CDR3 protein. There are about 470,000 distinct CDR3 sequences in the sample; around 24% occur only once, and roughly 2.8% lies in the top ten. These data also featured in a second study, about T cells expressing NK-cell markers.

Sequenced sample: CD4+ T cells sorted from blood. These receptors all come from a woman between 18 and 29 years old in good health.

Written as DNA, the CDR3 is TGTGCCAGCTGGCTAGCGGGAGTCCCAGATACGCAGTATTTT. It translates to CASWLAGVPDTQYF. V gene TRBV12-3 or TRBV12-4 combines with J gene TRBJ2-3; 10 bases fit TRBD2. After removal of 8 bases from V and 4 bases from J, the junction contained 6 bases not matched to a gene. CDR3 length: 14 residues.

This clonotype was seen just once. This chain links TRBV2 with TRBJ1-4; D gene unclear. Germline CDR1 and CDR2: SNHLY and FYNNEI. V was clipped by 4 bases and J by 13 bases, with 13 bases between them. The CDR3 is 12 residues long. This CDR3 is CASSASTLGLFF. The DNA for the CDR3 is TGTGCCAGCAGTGCCTCGACTCTTGGACTGTTTTTT.

V gene TRBV7-6 combines with J gene TRBJ2-5; D not resolved. Trimming took off 8 bases at V and 0 bases at J, with 13 bases between the two ends. From germline, CDR1 is SGHVS and CDR2 FNYEAQ. This CDR3 contains 14 residues. The CDR3 spells CASSQVGNQETQYF. As DNA, the CDR3 is TGTGCCAGCTCTCAAGTCGGAAACCAAGAGACCCAGTACTTC.

This clonotype was recorded once. One end of the junction is discordant with germline, which a read error may explain. The chain carries TRBV3-1 and TRBJ2-1; a weak D match, TRBD2 (5 bases). In germline, CDR1 is LGHDT, CDR2 YNNKEL (reference sequence). The CDR3 sequence is 18 residues long. CDR3 loop: CACSLARGLFPSYNEQFF. The DNA of the CDR3 is TGTGCCTGCAGTTTAGCGAGAGGCCTCTTCCCGTCCTACAATGAGCAGTTCTTC.

This chain uses TRBV5-1 with TRBJ2-2, with unresolved D. The CDR3 is made up of 14 amino acids. V lost 2 bases, J lost 3 bases, and 8 bases lay in between. Germline CDR1 SGHRS, CDR2 YFSETQ. The CDR3 region is CASSFGGHTGELFF. The CDR3 DNA follows: TGCGCCAGCAGCTTCGGCGGACACACCGGGGAGCTGTTTTTT.

This clonotype turned up a few times. The chain is built from TRBV7-2 and TRBJ2-7; D unresolved. Trimming pared 3 bases from V and 6 bases from J, leaving 9 bases between. In germline, CDR1 is SGHTA, CDR2 FQGNSA. This CDR3 has 12 residues. CDR3 nucleotide sequence: TGTGCCAGCAGCTTCGGTCTTTCCGAGCAGTACTTC. It yields the protein CASSFGLSEQYF. The full variable domain, its missing parts supplied by reference TRBV7-2 and TRBJ2-7, is GAGVSQSPSNKVTEKGKDVELRCDPISGHTALYWYRQSLGQGLEFLIYFQGNSAPDKSGLPSDRFSAERTGGSVSTLTIQRTQQEDSAVYLCASSFGLSEQYFGPGTRLTVT.

This clonotype was detected a few times. The DNA of the CDR3 is TGTGCCACCAGTGATTTGCTGGGACACCCTTCGAGCGTCCATTACAATGAGCAGTTCTTC. Translating gives CATSDLLGHPSSVHYNEQFF. The rearrangement uses TRBV24-1 and TRBJ2-1; weak D call: TRBD1 (6 bases). Germline values: CDR1 KGHDR, CDR2 SFDVKD. V shed 0 bases and J shed 4 bases, with 24 bases lying between them. The CDR3 spans 20 residues.

The V gene is TRBV5-1, the J gene TRBJ1-1; 10 bases are shared with TRBD1. From germline, CDR1 is SGHRS and CDR2 YFSETQ. The CDR3 length is 15 residues. Trimming removed 6 bases from V and 1 base from J; junction bases left unmatched: 6. The CDR3 DNA reads as TGCGCCAGCACTATAGACAGGGGGCGGAACACTGAAGCTTTCTTT. Its protein is CASTIDRGRNTEAFF.

The chain couples TRBV5-1 to TRBJ2-5, with D perhaps matching TRBD2 (6 bases). V was pared by 0 bases and J by 4 bases, with 13 bases between. The CDR3 totals 15 residues. Germline CDR1 and CDR2: SGHRS and YFSETQ. This chain's CDR3 is CASSLGRSGTETQYF. DNA for the CDR3: TGCGCCAGCAGCTTGGGTCGTAGCGGAACAGAGACCCAGTACTTC.

V usage is TRBV20-1 and J usage is TRBJ2-5; D gene unclear. Between the trimmed V and J ends, which lost 6 bases and 1 base, there was a span of 9 bases. The CDR3 loop spans 12 amino acids. Germline V CDR1 and CDR2: DFQATT, SNEGSKA (reference sequence). CDR3 loop: CSALLGQETQYF. CDR3 nucleotides: TGCAGTGCCCTTTTGGGCCAAGAGACCCAGTACTTC.

This clonotype was detected only a few times. The rearrangement joins TRBV9 to TRBJ1-4; TRBD1 aligns across 7 bases. This CDR3 region has 18 residues. V was pared by 4 bases and J by 0 bases, with 12 bases of the junction left unmatched. Looked up from germline, CDR1 is SGDLS and CDR2 is YYNGEE. The CDR3 loop is CASSLARDSLATNEKLFF. The CDR3 DNA sequence: TGTGCCAGCAGCTTAGCACGGGACAGCCTCGCAACTAATGAAAAACTGTTTTTT.

In this sample, this clonotype turned up a few times. The chain links TRBV10-3 to TRBJ2-3; 7 bases are a match to TRBD2. The J segment lost 0 bases and the V segment lost 8 bases, leaving 8 bases of the junction unmatched. CDR3 size: 15 residues. Germline V gene lookup returns CDR1 ENHRY and CDR2 SYGVKD. The CDR3 here is CAIGAGLSSTDTQYF. In nucleotides, the CDR3 is TGTGCCATCGGAGCGGGACTCTCTAGCACAGATACGCAGTATTTT.

The V gene is TRBV12-3 or TRBV12-4, the J gene TRBJ1-4, with D maybe TRBD1 (5 bases). The CDR3 is made up of 15 amino acids. Trimming took 7 bases from V and 2 from J, leaving 14 bases between them. CDR3 amino acids: CASTQWAGTNEKLFF. For the CDR3, the DNA is TGTGCCAGCACCCAATGGGCAGGGACTAATGAAAAACTGTTTTTT.

The table lists this clonotype with a few counts. The V call is TRBV12-3 or TRBV12-4, the J call TRBJ1-2; 7 bases align to TRBD1. There are 14 residues in the CDR3. The V and J ends lost 3 bases and 1 base, in that order; junction bases with no gene match: 2. The CDR3 nucleotides are TGTGCCAGCAGTTTGAGGGACAGTAACTATGGCTACACCTTC. Translating it yields CASSLRDSNYGYTF.

V usage is TRBV5-1 and J usage is TRBJ1-1, with 7 bases fitting TRBD1. The CDR3 covers 14 residues. CDR1 and CDR2 (germline): SGHRS, YFSETQ. With V trimmed by 5 bases and J by 5 bases, 9 bases remained unmatched. CDR3 residues: CASSLGDRPTEAFF. For the CDR3, the DNA is TGCGCCAGCAGTCTTGGGGACAGACCTACTGAAGCTTTCTTT. The entire variable domain, with the rest obtained from reference TRBV5-1 and TRBJ1-1, is as follows: KAGVTQTPRYLIKTRGQQVTLSCSPISGHRSVSWYQQTPGQGLQFLFEYFSETQRNKGNFPGRFSGRQFSNSRSEMNVSTLELGDSALYLCASSLGDRPTEAFFGQGTRLTVV.

This sequence joins TRBV5-6 and TRBJ1-1; D call uncertain. The CDR3 sequence is 11 residues long. Trimming pared 5 bases from V and 6 bases from J, leaving 8 bases between. Germline lookup yields CDR1 SGHDT and CDR2 YYEEEE. CDR3 nucleotide sequence: TGTGCCAGCAGGCGGGAGTCTGAAGCTTTCTTT. This encodes CASRRESEAFF.

This clonotype has ten or more counts. This sequence joins TRBV11-2 and TRBJ2-3; 14 bases agree with TRBD2. Germline CDR1 and CDR2: SGHAT and FQNNGV. Unmatched junction bases numbered 14, after V lost 2 bases and J lost 4 bases. The CDR3 spans 20 residues. In DNA form, the CDR3 reads TGTGCCAGCAGCTTAAGGGCTGCGACTAGCGGGAGGGCCATTTCAGATACGCAGTATTTT. Its protein product is CASSLRAATSGRAISDTQYF.

The chain joins TRBV2 to TRBJ1-6; D might be TRBD1 (6 bases). The CDR3 contains 15 residues. Germline assignment: CDR1 SNHLY and CDR2 FYNNEI. V was cut by 6 bases and J by 7 bases, with 16 bases left in between. CDR3 loop: CASRTDGGLNSPLHF. In DNA form, the CDR3 reads TGTGCCAGCAGGACCGACGGGGGGCTGAATTCACCCCTCCACTTT.